This TCR beta chain was identified during a study of beta chain features in type 1 diabetes. Across the whole study: Examination of sorted cells across all samples involved approximately 100,000,000 cells. Regarding the study as a whole: Significant though moderate, a shortening of TCRB CDR3s appeared in all four CD4+ subsets of Type 1 diabetes patients.

With regard to this clone: The target antigen is unknown.

The entirety of the isolated RNA underwent reverse transcription, so expressed TCRB transcripts were sequenced. TCRdb keeps only in-frame clones here, not all; method: immunoSEQ multiplex PCR. Altogether some 290,000 clones are present, 13% to 15% being singletons, with the ten largest covering roughly 0.018%. V was trimmed by 0 bases and J by 4 bases, leaving 3 bases between them. CDR3 size: 13 residues. Germline lookup yields CDR1 MNHEY and CDR2 SMNVEV (reference sequence). The sequence derives from a young man with type 1 diabetes. The chain carries TRBV27 and TRBJ2-2; D gene ambiguous. The specimen sequenced was naive CD4+ T cells from blood. CDR3 sequence: CASSLSSTGELFF. The CDR3 bases are TGTGCCAGCAGTTTATCCAGCACCGGGGAGCTGTTTTTT.